The 17 T cell receptor beta chains given below trace back to one sample, sequenced in a study of a mutant IDH1 vaccine in newly diagnosed glioma. TCRdb's copy holds only in-frame clones and misses some; the assay was immunoSEQ multiplex PCR. This table has roughly 74,000 clones, 65% to 90% appearing once. For these TCRs, the target antigens are not known. Documented time point: week 23, last vaccination. Every vaccination contained 300 ug of the mutant IDH1 20-mer peptide and was paired with topical imiquimod. The material sequenced was PBMCs, taken from a glioma patient whose treatment included an IDH1 peptide vaccine. Receptor source: a man aged 30 to 45 with glioma. Some clones in this sample may be carry-over from other donors' samples.

This clone showed up just once. The gene calls are TRBV5-1 and TRBJ2-7; D gene uncertain. This CDR3 region has 13 residues. Germline V gene sequence: CDR1 SGHRS, CDR2 YFSETQ. Trimming left V 2 bases short and J 5 bases short, with 11 bases between. CDR3 in amino acids: CASSLSRPDEQYF. In nucleotides, the CDR3 is TGCGCCAGCAGCTTATCCAGACCCGACGAGCAGTACTTC.

The rearrangement uses TRBV30 and TRBJ1-6; 10 positions match TRBD1. Germline V gives CDR1 GTSNPN, CDR2 SVGIG (reference sequence). Trimming removed 0 bases from V and 8 bases from J; junction bases left unmatched: 13. This CDR3 comprises 18 residues. CDR3 DNA: TGTGCCTGGAGTGTAGGGACAGGGGCCTCTTTTTATTATTCACCCCTCCACTTT. The encoded protein is CAWSVGTGASFYYSPLHF.

The chain uses TRBV7-6 and TRBJ2-4; D unresolved. The V gene lost 2 bases and the J gene lost 0 bases, with 14 bases spanning the gap. The CDR3 has 17 amino acids. Looked up from germline, CDR1 is SGHVS and CDR2 is FNYEAQ. CDR3 DNA sequence: TGTGCCAGCAGCTTATTTCGGGCAGGTCTAGCCAAAAACATTCAGTACTTC. This codes for CASSLFRAGLAKNIQYF. The full variable domain, in which reference TRBV7-6 and TRBJ2-4 provide the parts outside the CDR3, is GAGVSQSPRYKVTKRGQDVALRCDPISGHVSLYWYRQALGQGPEFLTYFNYEAQQDKSGLPNDRFSAERPEGSISTLTIQRTEQRDSAMYRCASSLFRAGLAKNIQYFGAGTRLSVL.

The genes are TRBV9 and TRBJ1-2, with D possibly matching TRBD1 (6 bases). The germline gives CDR1 SGDLS, CDR2 YYNGEE. Trimming stripped 0 bases from V and 7 bases from J, with 16 bases between. The CDR3 has 15 amino acids. The CDR3 here is CASSVEQGRVSGYTF. The CDR3 bases are TGTGCCAGCAGCGTAGAGCAGGGGCGCGTTTCTGGCTACACCTTC.

This sequence joins TRBV7-2 and TRBJ1-3; D unclear. V shed 1 base and J shed 4 bases, with 5 bases lying between them. Germline assignment: CDR1 SGHTA and CDR2 FQGNSA. This CDR3 is built from 13 residues. This CDR3 reads CASSLVGGNTIYF. DNA for the CDR3: TGTGCCAGCAGCTTAGTGGGAGGAAACACCATATATTTT.

The V call is TRBV20-1, the J call TRBJ1-3; D unresolved. V shed 8 bases and J shed 3 bases, with 8 bases lying between them. The CDR3 spans 11 residues. Germline CDR1 is DFQATT and CDR2 is SNEGSKA (reference sequence). CDR3 region: CSFAGGNTIYF. The CDR3 DNA reads TGCAGTTTCGCGGGTGGAAACACCATATATTTT.

The chain links TRBV4-2 to TRBJ1-2; D gene ambiguous. CDR1 and CDR2 from the germline V gene are LGHNA and YNFKEQ. The CDR3 runs to 14 residues. The V end was cut by 1 base, the J end by 8 bases, with 14 bases between. The chain's CDR3 is CASSQGSQGTGYTF. The CDR3, as DNA: TGTGCCAGCAGCCAAGGCTCTCAAGGTACGGGCTACACCTTC.

This clone was recorded once. The chain uses TRBV30 and TRBJ1-4; D ambiguous. The germline gives CDR1 GTSNPN, CDR2 SVGIG (reference sequence). The CDR3 is 15 amino acids. V gave up 2 bases and J gave up 4 bases, with 14 bases separating them. CDR3 DNA sequence: TGTGCCTGGAGTCCCCCCACAGCTGGTAATGAAAAACTGTTTTTT. It encodes CAWSPPTAGNEKLFF.

The chain recombines TRBV29-1 with TRBJ1-2; D unresolved. The germline V and J ends were trimmed by 4 bases and 6 bases, with 9 bases remaining between them. Germline V gives CDR1 SQVTM, CDR2 ANQGSEA. The CDR3 is made up of 11 amino acids. CDR3 residues: CSVGGLDGYTF. The CDR3 DNA sequence: TGCAGCGTTGGAGGGCTAGATGGCTACACCTTC.

The chain links TRBV7-2 to TRBJ2-7; TRBD2 agrees at 12 bases. V was pared by 5 bases and J by 3 bases, with 8 bases of the junction left unmatched. This CDR3 region has 16 residues. Germline V lookup: CDR1 SGHTA, CDR2 FQGNSA. The CDR3 here is CASSPELAGGVYEQYF. CDR3 coding DNA: TGTGCCAGCAGCCCTGAACTAGCGGGGGGAGTCTACGAGCAGTACTTC.

The chain employs TRBV19 and TRBJ2-3; the D gene is possibly TRBD2 (5 bases). Germline loops: CDR1 LNHDA, CDR2 SQIVND (reference sequence). The V end was cut by 2 bases, the J end by 4 bases, with 19 bases between. The length of the CDR3 is 17 residues. CDR3 bases: TGTGCCAGTAGTATACGATATGATGCAGGAGGCGCAGATACGCAGTATTTT. It encodes CASSIRYDAGGADTQYF.

The rearrangement links TRBV27 to TRBJ2-4; 10 bases fit TRBD1. V trimming: 5 bases; J trimming: 4 bases; junction bases outside the gene matches: 2. The CDR3 is 14 amino acids. The germline V gene encodes CDR1 MNHEY and CDR2 SMNVEV (reference sequence). The CDR3 region is CASSTDRGKNIQYF. The CDR3 nucleotides are TGTGCCAGCAGTACGGACAGGGGGAAAAACATTCAGTACTTC.

The J gene is TRBJ2-1, the V gene TRBV21-1; the table calls TRBD2, which could not be checked here. TRBV21-1 is assigned pseudogene status. The CDR3 has 14 amino acids. This CDR3 is CATREEDDYNEQFF. CDR3 in DNA: TGTGCCACCCGGGAGGAGGACGACTACAATGAGCAGTTCTTC.

This clone occurred a few times. Here the CDR3 DNA reads TGTGCCTGGAGTTTTGACAGGGGGGTGGGGAGCAATCAGCCCCAGCATTTT. This codes for CAWSFDRGVGSNQPQHF. The chain is built from TRBV30 and TRBJ1-5; 9 bases match TRBD1. Germline V lookup: CDR1 GTSNPN, CDR2 SVGIG (reference sequence). After removal of 2 bases from V and 1 base from J, the junction contained 9 bases not matched to a gene. This CDR3 contains 17 residues.

J is TRBJ1-3 and V is TRBV7-9; tentatively, D is TRBD1 (5 bases). Trimming cost V 5 bases and J 3 bases, with 11 bases left between them. The CDR3 has 14 amino acids. The germline V gene encodes CDR1 SEHNR and CDR2 FQNEAQ (reference sequence). CDR3 sequence: CASSPGHGGNTIYF. The CDR3 nucleotides read TGTGCCAGCAGCCCCGGACACGGTGGAAACACCATATATTTT. The variable domain in full, with the rest retrieved from reference TRBV7-9 and TRBJ1-3, is DTGVSQNPRHKITKRGQNVTFRCDPISEHNRLYWYRQTLGQGPEFLTYFQNEAQLEKSRLLSDRFSAERPKGSFSTLEIQRTEQGDSAMYLCASSPGHGGNTIYFGEGSWLTVV.

The J gene is TRBJ2-2, the V gene TRBV18, with 7 bases identical to TRBD2. This CDR3 contains 17 residues. V lost 3 bases to trimming and J lost 6 bases; unmatched junction nucleotides: 13. CDR1 is KGHSH, CDR2 LQKENI, per germline. The CDR3 loop reads CASSPLETSVSPGELFF. DNA of the CDR3: TGTGCCAGCTCACCGTTGGAAACTAGCGTTTCCCCCGGGGAGCTGTTTTTT. The complete variable domain, with remaining parts taken from reference TRBV18 and TRBJ2-2, reads NAGVMQNPRHLVRRRGQEARLRCSPMKGHSHVYWYRQLPEEGLKFMVYLQKENIIDESGMPKERFSAEFPKEGPSILRIQQVVRGDSAAYFCASSPLETSVSPGELFFGEGSRLTVL.

V usage is TRBV2 and J usage is TRBJ2-5; D is perhaps TRBD1 or TRBD2 (6 bases each). The tail of the sequence fits TRBJ2-7 better, so the J call may be wrong. This CDR3 has 14 residues. CDR1 is SNHLY and CDR2 is FYNNEI in the germline V gene. CDR3 region: CASSLRDISYEQYF. DNA for the CDR3: TGTGCCAGCAGTTTGCGGGACATCTCCTACGAGCAGTACTTC.